This T cell receptor beta chain is from a study of blood T cell repertoires in COVID-19. Across the whole study: T cells, B-cell-depleted T cells, or PBMCs supplied cDNA or gDNA.

The CDR3 is 13 amino acids. Germline-derived CDR1 and CDR2 are MDHEN and SYDVKM. Trimming stripped 6 bases from V and 5 bases from J, with 13 bases between. Study members were between about 18 and 95 years old and lived in 24 US regions. Researchers sorted participants into cohorts using their self-reported clinical history. Original analysis: Amplification of reference gene primers was used by the study to estimate nucleated cell counts. Libraries were prepared by immunoSEQ multiplex PCR; TCRdb keeps only in-frame clonotypes and omits some of them. That table furnishes V, J and clone size, whereas the DNA furnished D and trimming. The sample lists 300,000 to 400,000 clones, about nine tenths seen once, with roughly 5.3% in the top ten.

The chain links TRBV28 to TRBJ1-1; perhaps TRBD1 as D (6 bases). The TCR originated in a man in his 60s who had recovered from COVID-19. Sequencing was done on a sample of PBMCs or T cells enriched from blood (not recorded which). This CDR3 reads CASSRGRETEAFF. The CDR3 DNA follows: TGTGCCAGCAGCAGGGGAAGGGAAACTGAAGCTTTCTTT.